This T cell receptor (beta chain) came from a study of OX40 agonist ivuxolimab in advanced cancers. Study outcomes and limitations: Clones of CD4+ and CD8+ blood T cells grew by week 6 at doses of 0.1 to 3.0 mg/kg.

Here immunoSEQ multiplex PCR was the method, and the copy in TCRdb shows in-frame clones only, minus some. Of around 70,000 clones listed, about four fifths are singletons. Germline V CDR1 and CDR2: SGHRS, YFSETQ. The CDR3 totals 16 residues. Trimming took off 4 bases at V and 5 bases at J, with 18 bases between the two ends. Worth noting for this clone: Its matching antigen is unknown.

Sample: CD4+ or CD8+ T cells sorted from blood, taken in a trial of the OX40 agonist ivuxolimab. The gene calls are TRBV5-1 and TRBJ1-4; D call uncertain. This receptor was identified in an adult with an advanced solid tumor such as melanoma, head and neck, liver or kidney cancer. The CDR3 DNA reads as TGCGCCAGCAGCCTAGAGGGATCCCAGGTCAATGAAAAACTGTTTTTT. It specifies CASSLEGSQVNEKLFF. Full variable domain (outside the CDR3, taken from reference TRBV5-1 and TRBJ1-4): KAGVTQTPRYLIKTRGQQVTLSCSPISGHRSVSWYQQTPGQGLQFLFEYFSETQRNKGNFPGRFSGRQFSNSRSEMNVSTLELGDSALYLCASSLEGSQVNEKLFFGSGTQLSVL.